This T cell receptor (beta chain) emerged from a study of T cell clones after liver transplantation. Whole-study context: Pre-transplant mixed lymphocyte reactions yielded third-party-reactive TCRbeta sequences as comparators for graft-donor-reactive sequences. HCV positivity affected three of eight recipients; the rest lacked autoimmune or viral indications. Study conclusions and caveats: Circulating graft-donor-reactive CD4 TCRbeta sequences fell significantly post-transplant in 5 of 8 subjects.

Method: immunoSEQ multiplex PCR; TCRdb's copy keeps in-frame clones and lacks some. The table has more than 20,000 clones, 85% to 95% seen once; the top ten hold around 25%. Comment on this clone: Antigen unknown.

V lost 5 bases and J lost 0, with 5 bases in between. Looked up from germline, CDR1 is SGHNT and CDR2 is YENEEA. The CDR3 totals 13 residues. The TCR sequence derives from a human patient who received a liver transplant. Some T cells may trace back to the graft donor. The V and J genes are TRBV11-3 and TRBJ1-3, with D uncertain. The input for sequencing was CD8+ T cells from blood, taken less than 26 months after liver transplant. Written as DNA, the CDR3 is TGTGCCAGCAGCGAATACTCTGGAAACACCATATATTTT. This encodes CASSEYSGNTIYF.